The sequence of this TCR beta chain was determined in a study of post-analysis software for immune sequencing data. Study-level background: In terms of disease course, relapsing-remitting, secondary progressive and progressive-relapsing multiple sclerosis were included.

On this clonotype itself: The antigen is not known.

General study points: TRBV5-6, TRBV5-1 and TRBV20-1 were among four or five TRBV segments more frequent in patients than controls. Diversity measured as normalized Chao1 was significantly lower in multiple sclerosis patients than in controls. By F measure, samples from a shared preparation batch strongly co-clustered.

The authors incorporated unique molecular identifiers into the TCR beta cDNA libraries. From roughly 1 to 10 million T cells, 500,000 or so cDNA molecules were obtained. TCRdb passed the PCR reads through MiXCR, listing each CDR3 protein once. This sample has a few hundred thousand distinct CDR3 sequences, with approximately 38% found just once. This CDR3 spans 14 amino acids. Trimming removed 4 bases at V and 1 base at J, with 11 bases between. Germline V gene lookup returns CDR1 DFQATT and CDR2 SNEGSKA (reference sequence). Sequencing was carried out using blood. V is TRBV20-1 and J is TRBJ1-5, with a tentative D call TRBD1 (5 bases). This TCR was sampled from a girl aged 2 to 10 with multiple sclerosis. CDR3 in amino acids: CSANPGRSNQPQHF. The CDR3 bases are TGCAGTGCTAATCCGGGGCGCAGCAATCAGCCCCAGCATTTT.